This T cell receptor (beta chain) was identified during a study of early T cells in non-severe SARS-CoV-2 infection. This clonotype was detected only a few times. Researchers attached unique molecular identifiers to individual cDNA molecules. TCRdb itself ran the 5' RACE reads through MiXCR, one entry per CDR3 protein. The profile shows about 84,000 distinct CDR3 sequences, 12% of them singletons. Material for sequencing was whole blood. This TCR derives from an adult who was a healthcare worker with PCR-confirmed SARS-CoV-2 infection or an uninfected control (not recorded which).

The CDR3 nucleotides are TGTGCCAGTCGCCCCGGGACAGGTCTTTCACCCCTCCACTTT. Translating gives CASRPGTGLSPLHF. The rearrangement links TRBV27 to TRBJ1-6; 8 nucleotides match TRBD1. This CDR3 is 14 amino acids long. The germline gives CDR1 MNHEY, CDR2 SMNVEV (reference sequence). The junction had 10 bases not matched to a gene; V was cut back by 9 bases and J by 9 bases.